This entry concerns a single T cell receptor beta chain. Profiling relied on immunoSEQ multiplex PCR, and the TCRdb table lists in-frame clones only, not all of them. The table includes 35,000 to 40,000 clones, 70% to 85% detected once. The CDR3 sequence is 14 residues long. V dropped 4 bases and J dropped 3 bases, with 12 bases sitting between them. Germline CDR1 and CDR2: MNHNY and SVGAGI (reference sequence). This entry is derived from a study of PD-L1 blockade in urothelial cancer. Study background: Most of the 29 patients were men who had bladder-origin urothelial cancer.

The TCR was taken from a man aged 60-69 years with urothelial cancer. The V and J genes are TRBV6-6 and TRBJ1-2; D unresolved. The source material was PBMCs, sampled around atezolizumab (anti-PD-L1) treatment. The CDR3 protein is CASSSETQYYGYTF. In DNA, the CDR3 is TGTGCCAGCAGTTCTGAAACCCAGTACTATGGCTACACCTTC.